This T cell receptor beta chain was documented in a study of CD8 T cells in ankylosing spondylitis. The germline V gene has CDR1 SGHTA and CDR2 FQGNSA. This CDR3 spans 11 amino acids. V dropped 8 bases and J dropped 4 bases, with 8 bases sitting between them. TCRdb re-derived calls from the 5' RACE reads in MiXCR, one entry per CDR3 protein. In the table there are hundreds of thousands of distinct CDR3 sequences, less than 25% of which are singletons. This clonotype was counted only a few times. Input material: blood, either unsorted or a sorted T cell fraction (not recorded which). This sequence originates from a female donor with ankylosing spondylitis or in good health (not recorded which). V usage is TRBV7-2 and J usage is TRBJ1-1; D is uncertain. The CDR3 sequence: CASSSRTEAFF. The DNA for the CDR3 is TGTGCCAGCTCAAGTCGCACTGAAGCTTTCTTT.